This T cell receptor beta chain was sequenced during a study of shared clonotypes between healthy human individuals. Germline V gene sequence: CDR1 SEHNR, CDR2 FQNEAQ (reference sequence). V lost 5 bases and J lost 3; bases outside the gene matches: 4. The CDR3 totals 13 residues. An even split of each subset's genomic DNA across several immunoSEQ plates was performed. The data were produced by immunoSEQ multiplex PCR, yet TCRdb's version contains in-frame clones alone and is incomplete. Counted here are 490,000 or so clones, 70% to 80% occurring once; the ten biggest clones make up roughly 13%. The TCR was taken from a woman aged 40 to 50 in good health. Some clones in this sample may be carry-over from other donors' samples. Sequenced input: PBMCs. The chain carries TRBV7-9 and TRBJ2-7, with 7 bases matching TRBD1. CDR3 in amino acids: CASSVTGVYEQYF. CDR3 in DNA: TGTGCCAGCAGCGTTACAGGGGTCTACGAGCAGTACTTC.